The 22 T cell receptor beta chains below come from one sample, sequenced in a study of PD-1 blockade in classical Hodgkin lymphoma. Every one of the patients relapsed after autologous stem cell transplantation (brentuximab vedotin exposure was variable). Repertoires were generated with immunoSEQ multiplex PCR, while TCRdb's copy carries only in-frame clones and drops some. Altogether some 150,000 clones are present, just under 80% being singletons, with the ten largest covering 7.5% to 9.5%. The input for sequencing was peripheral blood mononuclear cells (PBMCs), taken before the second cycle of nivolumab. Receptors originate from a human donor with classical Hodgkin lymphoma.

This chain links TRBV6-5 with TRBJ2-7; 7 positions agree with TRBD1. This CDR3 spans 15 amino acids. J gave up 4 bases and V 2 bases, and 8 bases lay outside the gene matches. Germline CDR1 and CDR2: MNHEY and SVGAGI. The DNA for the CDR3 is TGTGCCAGCAGTTACCGGGGAACAGGGGTATACGAGCAGTACTTC. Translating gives CASSYRGTGVYEQYF.

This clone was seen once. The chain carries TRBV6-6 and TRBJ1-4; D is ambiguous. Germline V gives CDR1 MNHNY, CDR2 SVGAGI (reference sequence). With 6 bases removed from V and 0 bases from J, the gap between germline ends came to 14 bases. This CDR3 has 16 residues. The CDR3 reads CASSSWAGSTNEKLFF. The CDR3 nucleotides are TGTGCCAGCAGCAGTTGGGCGGGTTCAACTAATGAAAAACTGTTTTTT.

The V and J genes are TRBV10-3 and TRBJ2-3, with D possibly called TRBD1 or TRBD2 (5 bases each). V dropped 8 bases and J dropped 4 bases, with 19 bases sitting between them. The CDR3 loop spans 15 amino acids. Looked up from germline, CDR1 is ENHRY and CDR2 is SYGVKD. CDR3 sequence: CAIRRDGAGSDTQYF. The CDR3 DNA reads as TGTGCCATCCGACGGGACGGCGCCGGGTCAGATACGCAGTATTTT.

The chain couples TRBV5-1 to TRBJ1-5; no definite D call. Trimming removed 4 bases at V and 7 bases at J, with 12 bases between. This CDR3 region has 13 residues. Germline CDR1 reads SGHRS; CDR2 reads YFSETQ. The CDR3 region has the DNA TGCGCCAGCAGCGCTGCTGGGTCCCAGCCCCAGCATTTT. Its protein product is CASSAAGSQPQHF.

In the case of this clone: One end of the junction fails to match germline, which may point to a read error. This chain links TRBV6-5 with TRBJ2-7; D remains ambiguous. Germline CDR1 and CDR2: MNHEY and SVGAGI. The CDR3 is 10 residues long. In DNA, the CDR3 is TGTGCCAGCAGTTACAGGCAGCCCACATTC. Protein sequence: CASSYRQPTF.

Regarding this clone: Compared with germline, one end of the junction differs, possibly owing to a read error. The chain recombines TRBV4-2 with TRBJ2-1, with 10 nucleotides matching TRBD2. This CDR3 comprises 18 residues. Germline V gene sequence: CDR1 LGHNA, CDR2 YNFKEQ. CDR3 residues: CASSHLAGDQSSYNEQLF. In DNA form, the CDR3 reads TGTGCCAGCAGCCACCTAGCGGGGGATCAAAGCTCCTACAATGAGCAGCTCTTC.

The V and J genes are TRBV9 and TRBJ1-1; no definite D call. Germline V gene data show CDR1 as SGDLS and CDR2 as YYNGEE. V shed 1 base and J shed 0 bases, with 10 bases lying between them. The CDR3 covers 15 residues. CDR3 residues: CASSVLRRVNTEAFF. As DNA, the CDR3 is TGTGCCAGCAGCGTACTAAGGCGTGTGAACACTGAAGCTTTCTTT.

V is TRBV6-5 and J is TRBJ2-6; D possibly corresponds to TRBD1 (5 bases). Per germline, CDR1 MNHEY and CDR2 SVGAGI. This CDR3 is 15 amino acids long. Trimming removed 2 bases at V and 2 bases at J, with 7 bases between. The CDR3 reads CASSYQGPGANVLTF. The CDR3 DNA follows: TGTGCCAGCAGTTACCAGGGTCCTGGGGCCAACGTCCTGACTTTC.

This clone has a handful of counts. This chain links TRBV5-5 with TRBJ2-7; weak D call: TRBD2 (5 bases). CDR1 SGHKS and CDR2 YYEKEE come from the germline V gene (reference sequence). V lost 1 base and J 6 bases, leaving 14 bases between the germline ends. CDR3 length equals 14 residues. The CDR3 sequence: CASSLLLDLGEQYF. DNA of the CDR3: TGTGCCAGCAGCTTGCTTCTGGACTTAGGCGAGCAGTACTTC. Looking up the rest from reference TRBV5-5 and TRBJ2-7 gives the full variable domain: DAGVTQSPTHLIKTRGQQVTLRCSPISGHKSVSWYQQVLGQGPQFIFQYYEKEERGRGNFPDRFSARQFPNYSSELNVNALLLGDSALYLCASSLLLDLGEQYFGPGTRLTVT.

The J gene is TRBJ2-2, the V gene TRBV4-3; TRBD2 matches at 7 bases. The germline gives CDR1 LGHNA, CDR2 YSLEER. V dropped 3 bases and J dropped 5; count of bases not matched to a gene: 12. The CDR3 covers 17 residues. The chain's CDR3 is CASSHGQGWGGTGELFF. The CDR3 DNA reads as TGCGCCAGCAGCCATGGGCAGGGTTGGGGAGGGACCGGGGAGCTGTTTTTT.

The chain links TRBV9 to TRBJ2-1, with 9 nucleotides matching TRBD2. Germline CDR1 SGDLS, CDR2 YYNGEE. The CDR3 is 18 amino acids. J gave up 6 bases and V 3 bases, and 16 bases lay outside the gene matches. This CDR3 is CASSASPILAGLPNEQFF. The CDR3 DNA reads TGTGCCAGCAGCGCCTCCCCAATACTAGCGGGCCTTCCCAATGAGCAGTTCTTC.

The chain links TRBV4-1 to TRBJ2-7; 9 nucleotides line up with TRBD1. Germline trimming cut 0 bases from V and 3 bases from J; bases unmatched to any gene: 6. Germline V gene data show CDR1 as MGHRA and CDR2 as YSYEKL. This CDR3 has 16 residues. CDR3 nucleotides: TGCGCCAGCAGCCAAGAGACCGGGACAGGGTTCTACGAGCAGTACTTC. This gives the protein CASSQETGTGFYEQYF.

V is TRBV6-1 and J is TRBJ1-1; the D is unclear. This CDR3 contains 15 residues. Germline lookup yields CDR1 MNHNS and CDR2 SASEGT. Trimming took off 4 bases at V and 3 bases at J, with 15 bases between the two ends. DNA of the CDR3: TGTGCCAGCAGTGTAGAGACCCGCTGGGACACTGAAGCTTTCTTT. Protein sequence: CASSVETRWDTEAFF.

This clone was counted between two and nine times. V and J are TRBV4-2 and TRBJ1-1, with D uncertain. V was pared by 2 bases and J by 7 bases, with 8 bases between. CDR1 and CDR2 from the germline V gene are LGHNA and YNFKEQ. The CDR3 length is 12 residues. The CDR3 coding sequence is TGTGCCAGCAGCCAAACTGGGAGTGAAGCTTTCTTT. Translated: CASSQTGSEAFF.

The CDR3 protein is CATSYRGAQYF. The CDR3 DNA reads as TGTGCCACCTCATATCGGGGGGCCCAGTACTTC. This rearrangement joins TRBV19 to TRBJ2-5; TRBD2 matches 7 bases. CDR1 is LNHDA and CDR2 is SQIVND in the germline V gene (reference sequence). The V gene end was trimmed by 10 bases and the J gene end by 9 bases; junction bases not matched to a gene: 8. The CDR3 totals 11 residues.

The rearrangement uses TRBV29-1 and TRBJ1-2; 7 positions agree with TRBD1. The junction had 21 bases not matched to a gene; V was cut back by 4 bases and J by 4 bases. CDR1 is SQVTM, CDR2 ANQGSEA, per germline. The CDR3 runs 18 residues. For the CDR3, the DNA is TGCAGCGTTGTAAGGTGGTCCCGGGACAGAAACCACGGCTATGGCTACACCTTC. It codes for CSVVRWSRDRNHGYGYTF.

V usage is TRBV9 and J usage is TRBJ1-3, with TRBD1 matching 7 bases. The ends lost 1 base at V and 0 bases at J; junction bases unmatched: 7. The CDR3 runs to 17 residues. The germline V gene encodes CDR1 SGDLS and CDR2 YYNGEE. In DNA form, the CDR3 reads TGTGCCAGCAGCGTACATTCCGGGACAGTCTCTGGAAACACCATATATTTT. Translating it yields CASSVHSGTVSGNTIYF.

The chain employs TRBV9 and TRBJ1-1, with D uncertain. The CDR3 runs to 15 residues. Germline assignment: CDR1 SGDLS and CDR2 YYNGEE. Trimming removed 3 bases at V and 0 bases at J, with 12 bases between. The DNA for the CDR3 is TGTGCCAGCAGCGCACACGAGCGCGTGAACACTGAAGCTTTCTTT. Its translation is CASSAHERVNTEAFF.

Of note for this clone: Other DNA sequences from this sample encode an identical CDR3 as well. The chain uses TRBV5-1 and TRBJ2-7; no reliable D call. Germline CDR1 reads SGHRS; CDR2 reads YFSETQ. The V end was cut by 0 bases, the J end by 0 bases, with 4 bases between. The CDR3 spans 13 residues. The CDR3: CASSLGVSYEQYF. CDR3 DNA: TGCGCCAGCAGCTTGGGCGTCTCCTACGAGCAGTACTTC.

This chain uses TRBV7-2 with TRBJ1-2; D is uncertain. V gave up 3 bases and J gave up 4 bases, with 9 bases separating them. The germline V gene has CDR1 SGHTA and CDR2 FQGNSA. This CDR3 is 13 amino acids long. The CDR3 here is CASSFGSTYGYTF. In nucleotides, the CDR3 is TGTGCCAGCAGCTTCGGCTCCACCTATGGCTACACCTTC.

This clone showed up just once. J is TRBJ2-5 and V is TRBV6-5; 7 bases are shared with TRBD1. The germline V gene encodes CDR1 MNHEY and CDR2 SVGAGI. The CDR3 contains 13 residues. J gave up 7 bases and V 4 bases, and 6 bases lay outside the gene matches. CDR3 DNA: TGTGCCAGCAGTTCCGAGGGGGCCGGGACCCAGTACTTC. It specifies CASSSEGAGTQYF.

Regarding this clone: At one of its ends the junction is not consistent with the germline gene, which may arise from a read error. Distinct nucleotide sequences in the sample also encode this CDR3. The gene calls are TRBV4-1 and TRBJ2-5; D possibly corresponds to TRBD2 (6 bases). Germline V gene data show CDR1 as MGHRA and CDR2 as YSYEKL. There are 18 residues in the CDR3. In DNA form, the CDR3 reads TGCGCCAGCAGTCAAGATCGGGGCCGCAGCGGGCTCCAAGAGACCCAGTACTTC. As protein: CASSQDRGRSGLQETQYF.